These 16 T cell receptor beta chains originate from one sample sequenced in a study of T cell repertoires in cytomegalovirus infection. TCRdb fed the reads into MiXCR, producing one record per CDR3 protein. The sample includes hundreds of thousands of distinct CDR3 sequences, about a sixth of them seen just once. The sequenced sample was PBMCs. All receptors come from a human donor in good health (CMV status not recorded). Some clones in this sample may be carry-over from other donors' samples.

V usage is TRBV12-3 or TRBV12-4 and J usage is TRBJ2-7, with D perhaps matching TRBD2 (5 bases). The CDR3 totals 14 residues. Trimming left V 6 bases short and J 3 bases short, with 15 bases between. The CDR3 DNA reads TGTGCCAGCAGCTCACGGCCTAGCTACTACGAGCAGTACTTC. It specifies CASSSRPSYYEQYF.

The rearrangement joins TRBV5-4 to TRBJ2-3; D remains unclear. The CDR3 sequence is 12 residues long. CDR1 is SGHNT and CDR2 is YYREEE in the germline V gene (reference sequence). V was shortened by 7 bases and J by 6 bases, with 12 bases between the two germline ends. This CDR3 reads CASQNVGDTQYF. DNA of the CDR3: TGTGCCAGCCAAAACGTAGGGGATACGCAGTATTTT.

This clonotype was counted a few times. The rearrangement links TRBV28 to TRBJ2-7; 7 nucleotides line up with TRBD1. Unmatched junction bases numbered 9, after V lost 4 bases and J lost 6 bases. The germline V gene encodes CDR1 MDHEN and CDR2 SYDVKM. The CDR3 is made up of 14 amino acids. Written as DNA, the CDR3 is TGTGCCAGCAGTTCTGGACAGGTGATCTCCGAGCAGTACTTC. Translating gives CASSSGQVISEQYF.

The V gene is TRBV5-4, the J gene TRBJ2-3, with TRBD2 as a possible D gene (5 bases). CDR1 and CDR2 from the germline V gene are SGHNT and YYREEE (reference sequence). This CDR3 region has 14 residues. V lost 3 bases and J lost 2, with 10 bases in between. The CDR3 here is CASSSRAYTDTQYF. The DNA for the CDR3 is TGTGCCAGCAGCTCGCGGGCCTACACAGATACGCAGTATTTT.

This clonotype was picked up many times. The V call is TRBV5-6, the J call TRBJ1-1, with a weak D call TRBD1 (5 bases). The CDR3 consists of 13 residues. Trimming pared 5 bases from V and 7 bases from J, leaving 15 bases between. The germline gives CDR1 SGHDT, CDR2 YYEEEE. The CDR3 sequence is CASSIMAGLEAFF. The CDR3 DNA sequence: TGTGCCAGCAGTATCATGGCGGGGCTTGAAGCTTTCTTT.

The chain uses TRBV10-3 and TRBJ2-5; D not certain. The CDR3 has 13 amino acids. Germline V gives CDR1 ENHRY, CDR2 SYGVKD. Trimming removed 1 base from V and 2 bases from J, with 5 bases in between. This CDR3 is CAISEFVQETQYF. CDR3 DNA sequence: TGTGCCATCAGTGAGTTTGTTCAAGAGACCCAGTACTTC.

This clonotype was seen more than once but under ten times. The CDR3, as DNA: TGCAGCGTGTGGGTGGACAACTCAGAGACCCAGTACTTC. Residues: CSVWVDNSETQYF. The chain carries TRBV29-1 and TRBJ2-5; D may be TRBD1 (5 bases). CDR1 and CDR2 (germline): SQVTM, ANQGSEA. The V and J ends lost 6 bases and 4 bases respectively, with 15 bases between them. The CDR3 consists of 13 residues.

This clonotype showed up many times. This CDR3 is CASSRSIDTEAFF. In DNA form, the CDR3 reads TGTGCCAGCAGCCGATCGATCGACACTGAAGCTTTCTTT. The chain couples TRBV7-2 to TRBJ1-1; the D is unclear. The CDR3 sequence is 13 residues long. CDR1 and CDR2 from the germline V gene are SGHTA and FQGNSA. Trimming took 5 bases from V and 3 from J, leaving 10 bases between them. Filled out from reference TRBV7-2 and TRBJ1-1, the complete variable domain reads GAGVSQSPSNKVTEKGKDVELRCDPISGHTALYWYRQSLGQGLEFLIYFQGNSAPDKSGLPSDRFSAERTGGSVSTLTIQRTQQEDSAVYLCASSRSIDTEAFFGQGTRLTVV.

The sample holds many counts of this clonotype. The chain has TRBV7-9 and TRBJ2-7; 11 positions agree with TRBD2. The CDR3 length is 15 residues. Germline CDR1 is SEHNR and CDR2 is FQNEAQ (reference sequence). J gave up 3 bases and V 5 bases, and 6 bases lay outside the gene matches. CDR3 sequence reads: CASSPGTSGHYEQYF. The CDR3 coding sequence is TGTGCCAGCAGCCCGGGGACTAGCGGACACTACGAGCAGTACTTC. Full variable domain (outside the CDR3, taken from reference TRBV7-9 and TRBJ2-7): DTGVSQNPRHKITKRGQNVTFRCDPISEHNRLYWYRQTLGQGPEFLTYFQNEAQLEKSRLLSDRFSAERPKGSFSTLEIQRTEQGDSAMYLCASSPGTSGHYEQYFGPGTRLTVT.

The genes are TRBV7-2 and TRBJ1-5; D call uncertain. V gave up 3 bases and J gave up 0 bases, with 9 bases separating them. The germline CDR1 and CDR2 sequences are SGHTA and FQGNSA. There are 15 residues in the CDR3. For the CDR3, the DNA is TGTGCCAGCAGCTTCCGTCTATCTAGCAATCAGCCCCAGCATTTT. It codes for CASSFRLSSNQPQHF.

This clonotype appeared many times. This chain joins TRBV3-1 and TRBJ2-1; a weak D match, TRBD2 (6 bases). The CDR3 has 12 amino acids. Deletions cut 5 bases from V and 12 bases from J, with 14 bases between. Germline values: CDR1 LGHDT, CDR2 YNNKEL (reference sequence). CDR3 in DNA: TGTGCCAGCAGCTTAAGGGGACTTATGCAGTTCTTC. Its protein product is CASSLRGLMQFF.

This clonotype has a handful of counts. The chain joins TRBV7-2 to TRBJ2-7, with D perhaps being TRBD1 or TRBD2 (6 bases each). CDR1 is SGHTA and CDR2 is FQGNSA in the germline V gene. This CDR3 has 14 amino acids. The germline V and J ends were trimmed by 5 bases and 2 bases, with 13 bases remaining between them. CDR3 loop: CASSGGLQTYEQYF. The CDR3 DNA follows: TGTGCCAGCAGCGGGGGGCTTCAGACCTACGAGCAGTACTTC.

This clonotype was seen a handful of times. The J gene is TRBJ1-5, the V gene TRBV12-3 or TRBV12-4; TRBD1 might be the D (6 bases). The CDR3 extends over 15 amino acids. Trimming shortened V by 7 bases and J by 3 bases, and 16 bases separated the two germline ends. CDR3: CASKGGYRDNQPQHF. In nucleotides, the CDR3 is TGTGCCAGCAAAGGAGGGTACAGGGACAATCAGCCCCAGCATTTT.

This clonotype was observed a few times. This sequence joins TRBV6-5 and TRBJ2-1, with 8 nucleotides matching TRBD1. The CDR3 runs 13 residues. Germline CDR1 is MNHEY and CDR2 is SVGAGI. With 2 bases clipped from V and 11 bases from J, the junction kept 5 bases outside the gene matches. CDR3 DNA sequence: TGTGCCAGCAGTTACAGGGACAGGCGACAGCAGTTCTTC. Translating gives CASSYRDRRQQFF.

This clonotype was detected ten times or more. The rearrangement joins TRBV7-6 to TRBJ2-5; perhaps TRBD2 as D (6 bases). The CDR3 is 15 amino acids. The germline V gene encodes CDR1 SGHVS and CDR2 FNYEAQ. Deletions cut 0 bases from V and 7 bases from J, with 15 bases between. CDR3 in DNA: TGTGCCAGCAGCTTAGCGAGCGAGGCCGGGGGGACCCAGTACTTC. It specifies CASSLASEAGGTQYF.

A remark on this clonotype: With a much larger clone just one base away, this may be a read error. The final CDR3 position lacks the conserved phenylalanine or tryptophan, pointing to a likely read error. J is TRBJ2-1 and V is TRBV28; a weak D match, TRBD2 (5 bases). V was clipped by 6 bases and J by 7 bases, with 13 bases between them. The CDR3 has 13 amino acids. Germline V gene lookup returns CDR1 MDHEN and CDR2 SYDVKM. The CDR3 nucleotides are TGTGCCAGCAGCTCACTAGTTCGGAATGAGCAGTTCTTA. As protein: CASSSLVRNEQFL.